This is a list of T cell receptor beta chains from one sample in a study of a mutant IDH1 vaccine in newly diagnosed glioma. Here immunoSEQ multiplex PCR was the method, and the copy in TCRdb shows in-frame clones only, minus some. The sample includes about 65,000 clones, around 84% seen only once; the top ten take roughly 3.9%. Their antigens are not known. This specimen consisted of PBMCs, obtained from a glioma patient whose treatment included an IDH1 peptide vaccine. The receptor source for this set is a man under 40 with glioma. Each CDR3 is given with its conserved first and last residue. D genes are given only for firm matches. Clone size is shown for a subset of rows, as once, few, many or a class of expanded clone.

j_gene | v_gene | d_gene | abundance | CDR3nt | CDR3aa
TRBJ1-5 | TRBV2 | TRBD1 | . | TGTGCCAGCAGTACAGGGGATCTTGCTAGCAATCAGCCCCAGCATTTT | CASSTGDLASNQPQHF
TRBJ1-1 | TRBV18 | . | . | TGTGCCAGCTCACCGGATTACGGAAACACTGAAGCTTTCTTT | CASSPDYGNTEAFF
TRBJ1-2 | TRBV5-6 | TRBD1 | . | TGTGCCAGCAAGAGACAGGGCCTTATCTATGGCTACACCTTC | CASKRQGLIYGYTF
TRBJ1-1 | TRBV27 | . | . | TGTGCCAGCAGTATACAATTGAACACTGAAGCTTTCTTT | CASSIQLNTEAFF
TRBJ1-3 | TRBV9 | . | . | TGTGCCAGCAGCGAGGTGGTCTCTGGAAACACCATATATTTT | CASSEVVSGNTIYF
TRBJ2-7 | TRBV19 | TRBD1 | . | TGTGCCAGTAGTATCGGGACAGGGTTTTTCTACGAGCAGTACTTC | CASSIGTGFFYEQYF
TRBJ1-6 | TRBV5-1 | . | . | TGCGCCAGCAGCTCCCGGGACTCTTTAATCTCCTATAATTCACCCCTCCACTTT | CASSSRDSLISYNSPLHF
TRBJ1-1 | TRBV14 | . | few | TGTGCCAGCAGCCCCCGGGCAGTTGTCCTGTACACTGAAGCTTTCTTT | CASSPRAVVLYTEAFF
TRBJ2-7 | TRBV6-6 | TRBD1 | once | TGTGCCAGCAGTTACACCTCTGGACAGGGACCCTACGAGCAGTACTTC | CASSYTSGQGPYEQYF
TRBJ2-2 | TRBV6-5 | TRBD1 | . | TGTGCCAGCAGACGGACAGGGGGCGCGGTCGGGGAGCTGTTTTTT | CASRRTGGAVGELFF
TRBJ2-7 | TRBV27 | . | . | TGTGCCAGCAGTTTAGGGCCAGGCCGAAGCTCCTACGAGCAGTACTTC | CASSLGPGRSSYEQYF
TRBJ2-5 | TRBV11-2 | TRBD1 | . | TGTGCCAGCAGCCCGTTTCGTGGGACAGGTGGGGAAGAGACCCAGTACTTC | CASSPFRGTGGEETQYF
TRBJ2-1 | TRBV2 | . | . | TGTGCCAGCAGTCGTCGGGGGGCCGGTAATGAGCAGTTCTTC | CASSRRGAGNEQFF
TRBJ2-7 | TRBV2 | . | . | TGTGCCAGCACACAGGGTAGCAACGAGCAGTACTTC | CASTQGSNEQYF
TRBJ2-3 | TRBV6-6 | . | . | TGTGCCAGCAGTTACTCAGGGGGGAACACAGATACGCAGTATTTT | CASSYSGGNTDTQYF
TRBJ2-6 | TRBV6-4 | . | . | TGTGCCAGCAGAGAAACAGGTCTCCCCTCTGGGGCCAACGTCCTGACTTTC | CASRETGLPSGANVLTF
TRBJ2-5 | TRBV4-2 | . | . | TGTGCCAGCAGCCAAGGGGGGACTCTCTACCAAGAGACCCAGTACTTC | CASSQGGTLYQETQYF
TRBJ2-5 | TRBV25-1 | TRBD2 | . | TGTGCCAGCAGTGTGGGACTAGCGGGGGCCTACGATTCGGAGACCCAGTACTTC | CASSVGLAGAYDSETQYF
TRBJ2-7 | TRBV30 | . | . | TGTGCCTGGAGTGACGGGGTTTCGGGTTACGAGCAGTACTTC | CAWSDGVSGYEQYF
TRBJ1-2 | TRBV11-2 | . | . | TGTGCCAGCAGCTTAGAACGGGGGGGATTCTATGGCTACACCTTC | CASSLERGGFYGYTF
TRBJ1-2 | TRBV4-1 | TRBD1 | . | TGCGCCAGCAGCCAAGATCCCACGGGACAGACAATTAACTATGGCTACACCTTC | CASSQDPTGQTINYGYTF
TRBJ2-3 | TRBV5-4 | . | . | TGTGCCAGCAGCTTAGTGGTGGCCGGCCTGAGCACGGATACGCAGTATTTT | CASSLVVAGLSTDTQYF
TRBJ2-6 | TRBV27 | . | . | TGTGCCAGCAGTTTACGATTACCGGTCGTAGTCCCCAACGTCCTGACTTTC | CASSLRLPVVVPNVLTF
TRBJ1-2 | TRBV15 | . | . | TGTGCCACCAGCAGTCGAGCAGGCCCACAGGACTATGGCTACACCTTC | CATSSRAGPQDYGYTF
TRBJ1-2 | TRBV27 | TRBD1 | few | TGTGCCAGCAGTTTAACCTGGACAGGAAGTAACTATGGCTACACCTTC | CASSLTWTGSNYGYTF
TRBJ2-6 | TRBV5-6 | TRBD2 | . | TGTGCCAGCAGCTCTGGACTAGTTACTGGGGCCAACGTCCTGACTTTC | CASSSGLVTGANVLTF
TRBJ2-3 | TRBV5-1 | TRBD1 | . | TGCGCCAGCAGCTTGGTGGGACAGGGATCAGATACGCAGTATTTT | CASSLVGQGSDTQYF
TRBJ1-5 | TRBV6-6 | . | . | TGTGCCAGCAGTTACGTTTCTGGGGGAGGACAGCCCCAGCATTTT | CASSYVSGGGQPQHF
TRBJ2-1 | TRBV13 | TRBD1 | . | TGTGCCAGCAGCTTAGATCCAGGGGGTAATGAGCAGTTCTTC | CASSLDPGGNEQFF
TRBJ2-6 | TRBV6-5 | . | . | TGTGCCAGCAGTCTGAGCTCTGGGGCCAACGTCCTGACTTTC | CASSLSSGANVLTF
TRBJ1-4 | TRBV28 | TRBD1 | . | TGTGCCAGCAGCCGACCGACAGGGCGAAATGAAAAACTGTTTTTT | CASSRPTGRNEKLFF
TRBJ2-1 | TRBV7-8 | . | . | TGTGCCAGCAGCTTAGATCTGGGTGTATCCTTCGGTGAGCAGTTCTTC | CASSLDLGVSFGEQFF
TRBJ2-5 | TRBV7-8 | . | . | TGTGCCAGCAGCTTACCAATTTGGGCTGGGGAGACCCAGTACTTC | CASSLPIWAGETQYF
TRBJ1-1 | TRBV2 | . | . | TGTGCCAGCAGTGCGACAGTACCTGGTACTGAAGCTTTCTTT | CASSATVPGTEAFF
TRBJ1-1 | TRBV19 | . | . | TGTGCCAGTAGTGCAGGGTGGGGTGGCACTGAAGCTTTCTTT | CASSAGWGGTEAFF
TRBJ2-7 | TRBV7-8 | TRBD2 | . | TGTGCCAGCAGCCGGACTAGCGGGGGGGCCTACGAGCAGTACTTC | CASSRTSGGAYEQYF
TRBJ2-7 | TRBV28 | . | once | TGTGCGGAACGCGGCGGGCAGGGGCTTTACGAGCAGTACTTC | CAERGGQGLYEQYF
TRBJ2-7 | TRBV29-1 | . | . | TGCAGCGTTGAACCTAGTCAGGGCGAGCAGTACTTC | CSVEPSQGEQYF
TRBJ1-5 | TRBV2 | . | . | TGTGCCAGCAGTGACTGGAATCAGCCCCAGCATTTT | CASSDWNQPQHF
TRBJ2-2 | TRBV9 | . | . | TGTGCCAGCAGCGTAGATAGCGTCTACACCGGGGAGCTGTTTTTT | CASSVDSVYTGELFF